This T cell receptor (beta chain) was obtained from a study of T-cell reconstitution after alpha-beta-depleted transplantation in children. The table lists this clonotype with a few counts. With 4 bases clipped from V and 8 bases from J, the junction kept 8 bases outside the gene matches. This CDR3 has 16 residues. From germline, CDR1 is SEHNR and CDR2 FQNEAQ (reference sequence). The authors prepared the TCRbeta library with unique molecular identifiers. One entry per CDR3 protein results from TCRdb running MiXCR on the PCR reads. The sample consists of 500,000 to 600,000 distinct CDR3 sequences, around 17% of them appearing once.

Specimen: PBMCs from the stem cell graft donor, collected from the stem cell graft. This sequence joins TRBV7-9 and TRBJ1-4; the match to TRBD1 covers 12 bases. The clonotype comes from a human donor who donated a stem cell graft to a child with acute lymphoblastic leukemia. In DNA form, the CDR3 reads TGTGCCAGCAGCTCCCTGCTCGGGACAGGGGGCGAAAAACTGTTTTTT. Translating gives CASSSLLGTGGEKLFF.